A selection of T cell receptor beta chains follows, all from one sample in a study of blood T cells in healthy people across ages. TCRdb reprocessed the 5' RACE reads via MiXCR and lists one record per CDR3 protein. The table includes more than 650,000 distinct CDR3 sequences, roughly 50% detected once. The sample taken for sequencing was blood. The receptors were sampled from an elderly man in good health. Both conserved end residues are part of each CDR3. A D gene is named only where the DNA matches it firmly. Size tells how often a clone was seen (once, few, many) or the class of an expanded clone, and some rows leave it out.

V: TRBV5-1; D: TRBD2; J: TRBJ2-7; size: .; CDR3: CASSLSSGLPYEQYF; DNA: TGCGCCAGCAGCTTGAGTAGCGGGTTACCCTACGAGCAGTACTTC
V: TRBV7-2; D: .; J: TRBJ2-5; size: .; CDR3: CASSLAGVAQETQYF; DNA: TGTGCCAGCAGCTTAGCGGGAGTCGCTCAAGAGACCCAGTACTTC
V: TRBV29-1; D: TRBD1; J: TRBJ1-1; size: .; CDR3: CSVTRGTGRVEAFF; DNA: TGCAGCGTTACGCGTGGGACAGGGAGGGTTGAAGCTTTCTTT
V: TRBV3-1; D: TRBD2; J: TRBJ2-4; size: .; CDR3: CASSLRLAGKGDIQYF; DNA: TGTGCCAGCAGCCTACGACTAGCGGGGAAGGGAGACATTCAGTACTTC
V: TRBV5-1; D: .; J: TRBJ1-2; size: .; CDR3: CASSSWTEYGYTF; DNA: TGCGCCAGCAGCTCCTGGACAGAGTATGGCTACACCTTC
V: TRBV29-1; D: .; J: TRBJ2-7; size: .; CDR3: CSAVGDGGSYEQYF; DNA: TGCAGCGCCGTTGGAGATGGAGGATCCTACGAGCAGTACTTC
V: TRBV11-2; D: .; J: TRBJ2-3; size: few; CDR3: CASSLVWGPGLLFERAQTDTQYF; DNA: TGTGCCAGCAGCTTAGTGTGGGGTCCCGGGTTACTCTTCGAGAGGGCCCAGACAGATACGCAGTATTTT
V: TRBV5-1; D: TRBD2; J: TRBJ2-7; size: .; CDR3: CASSWGGTLSYEQYF; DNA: TGCGCCAGCAGCTGGGGGGGGACCCTATCCTACGAGCAGTACTTC
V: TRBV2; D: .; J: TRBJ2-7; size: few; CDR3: CASSEQGSSYEQYF; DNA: TGTGCCAGCAGTGAACAGGGTAGCTCCTACGAGCAGTACTTC
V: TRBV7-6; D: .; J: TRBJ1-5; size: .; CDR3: CASSISGGQPPQHF; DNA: TGTGCCAGCAGCATAAGCGGGGGTCAACCGCCCCAGCATTTT
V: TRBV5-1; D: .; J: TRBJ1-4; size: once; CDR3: CASSLPRDGGEKLFF; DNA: TGCGCCAGCAGCTTGCCCAGGGACGGGGGTGAAAAACTGTTTTTT
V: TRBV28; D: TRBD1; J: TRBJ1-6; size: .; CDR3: CASSPRTGGINNSPLHF; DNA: TGTGCCAGCAGTCCCAGGACAGGGGGAATAAATAATTCACCCCTCCACTTT
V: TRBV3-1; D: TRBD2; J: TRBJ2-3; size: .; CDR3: CASSQDPTSGDTQYF; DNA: TGTGCCAGCAGCCAAGATCCGACTAGCGGGGATACGCAGTATTTT
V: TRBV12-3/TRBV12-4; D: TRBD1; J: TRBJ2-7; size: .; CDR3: CVSSFGQGAVYEQYF; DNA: TGTGTCAGCAGTTTTGGACAGGGGGCAGTCTACGAGCAGTACTTC
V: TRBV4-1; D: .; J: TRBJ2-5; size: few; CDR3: CASSQEWGQETQYF; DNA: TGCGCCAGCAGCCAAGAGTGGGGGCAAGAGACCCAGTACTTC
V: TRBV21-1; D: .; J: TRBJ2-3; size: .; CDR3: CASSPPRPSGSAGTDTQYF; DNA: TGTGCCAGCAGCCCCCCGCGGCCTAGCGGGAGCGCAGGCACAGATACGCAGTATTTT
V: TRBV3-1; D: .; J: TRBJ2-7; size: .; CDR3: CASSRGWLAQTHEQYF; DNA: TGTGCCAGCAGCCGAGGGTGGCTAGCGCAAACCCACGAGCAGTACTTC
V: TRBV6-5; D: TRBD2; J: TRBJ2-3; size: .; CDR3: CASTPSTSGSGRYAYF; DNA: TGTGCCAGCACCCCCTCGACTAGCGGGAGTGGTAGATACGCGTATTTT
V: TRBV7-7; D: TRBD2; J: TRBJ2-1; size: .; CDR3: CASSPELAGGPTDEQFF; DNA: TGTGCCAGCAGCCCCGAACTAGCGGGAGGGCCAACCGATGAGCAGTTCTTC
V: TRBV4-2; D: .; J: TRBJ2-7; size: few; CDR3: CASSQDANPYEQYF; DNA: TGTGCCAGCAGCCAAGATGCTAACCCCTACGAGCAGTACTTC
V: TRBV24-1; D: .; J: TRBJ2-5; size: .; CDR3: CATSEFKDSNLEGEQYF; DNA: TGTGCCACCAGTGAGTTTAAGGACAGCAACCTTGAGGGAGAGCAGTACTTC
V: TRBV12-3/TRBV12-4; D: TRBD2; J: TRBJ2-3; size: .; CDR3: CASSFGGRYAYF; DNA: TGTGCCAGCAGTTTCGGCGGGAGATACGCGTATTTT
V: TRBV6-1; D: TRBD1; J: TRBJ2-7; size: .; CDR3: CASSRGGGQGINEQYF; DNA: TGTGCCAGCAGCCGAGGCGGCGGACAGGGTATAAACGAGCAGTACTTC
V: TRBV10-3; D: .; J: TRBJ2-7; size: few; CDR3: CAAAPTASTYEQYF; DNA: TGTGCCGCGGCACCTACAGCTTCCACCTACGAGCAGTACTTC
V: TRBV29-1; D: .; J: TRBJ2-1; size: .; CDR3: CSSGPRDYNGQFF; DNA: TGCAGCTCGGGACCCCGAGACTACAATGGGCAGTTCTTC
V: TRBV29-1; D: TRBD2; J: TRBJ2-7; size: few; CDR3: CSVVVTSGTYEQYF; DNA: TGCAGCGTTGTGGTCACTAGCGGAACCTACGAGCAGTACTTC
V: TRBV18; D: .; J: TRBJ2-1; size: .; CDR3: CASSPLDQNNEQFF; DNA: TGTGCCAGCTCACCACTCGACCAAAACAATGAGCAGTTCTTC
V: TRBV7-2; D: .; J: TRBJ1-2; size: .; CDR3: CASSLELGPSYGYTF; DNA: TGTGCCAGCAGCTTAGAACTTGGGCCCTCCTATGGCTACACCTTC
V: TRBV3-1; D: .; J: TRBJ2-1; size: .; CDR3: CASSHKGSYNEQFF; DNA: TGTGCCAGCAGCCACAAGGGCTCCTACAATGAGCAGTTCTTC
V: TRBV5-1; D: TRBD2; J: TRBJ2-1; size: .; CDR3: CASRPTSGGNEQFF; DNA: TGCGCCAGCAGACCGACTAGCGGGGGGAATGAGCAGTTCTTC
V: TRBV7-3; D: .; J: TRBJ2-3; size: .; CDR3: CASSDTASTDTQYF; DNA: TGTGCCAGCAGCGACACAGCTAGCACAGATACGCAGTATTTT
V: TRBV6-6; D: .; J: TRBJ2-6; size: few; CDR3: CASNSPDRLGANVLTF; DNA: TGTGCCAGCAACTCCCCGGACCGTCTGGGGGCCAACGTCCTGACTTTC
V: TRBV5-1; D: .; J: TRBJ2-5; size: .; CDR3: CASSLGANQETQYF; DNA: TGCGCCAGCAGCTTGGGGGCCAACCAAGAGACCCAGTACTTC
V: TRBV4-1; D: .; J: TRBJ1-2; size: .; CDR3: CASSSAGPSSYGYTF; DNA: TGCGCCAGCAGCTCCGCAGGGCCTTCAAGCTATGGCTACACCTTC
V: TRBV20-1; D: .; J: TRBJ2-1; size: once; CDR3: CSAELNEQFF; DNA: TGCAGTGCAGAGCTGAATGAGCAGTTCTTC
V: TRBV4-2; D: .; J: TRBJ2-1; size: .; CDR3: CASSQVAARVAYNEQFF; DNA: TGTGCCAGCAGCCAAGTAGCGGCCCGAGTGGCTTACAATGAGCAGTTCTTC
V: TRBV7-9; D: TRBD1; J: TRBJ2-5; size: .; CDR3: CASSLLLTRGLGETQYF; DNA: TGTGCCAGCAGCTTACTTTTGACCAGGGGGCTAGGGGAGACCCAGTACTTC
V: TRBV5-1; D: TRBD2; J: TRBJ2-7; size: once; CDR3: CASSLASLAGNPYEQYF; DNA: TGCGCCAGCAGCTTGGCTTCACTAGCGGGGAACCCCTACGAGCAGTACTTC
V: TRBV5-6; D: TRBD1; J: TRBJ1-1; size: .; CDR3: CASSLRTGNGYTEAFF; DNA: TGTGCCAGCAGCTTGAGGACAGGAAATGGATACACTGAAGCTTTCTTT
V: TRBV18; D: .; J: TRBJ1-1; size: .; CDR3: CASSPVREAEAFF; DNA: TGTGCCAGCTCACCGGTTAGGGAGGCTGAAGCTTTCTTT
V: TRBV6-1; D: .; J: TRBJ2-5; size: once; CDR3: CASSERGGLQETQYF; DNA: TGTGCCAGCAGTGAACGTGGGGGTCTTCAAGAGACCCAGTACTTC
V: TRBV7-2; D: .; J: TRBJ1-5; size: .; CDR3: CASSLFGGDNQPQHF; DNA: TGTGCCAGCAGCTTATTTGGGGGGGACAATCAGCCCCAGCATTTT
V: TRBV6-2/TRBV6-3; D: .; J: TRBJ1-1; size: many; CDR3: CASSPTGMANTEAFF; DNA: TGTGCCAGCAGCCCTACAGGGATGGCGAACACTGAAGCTTTCTTT
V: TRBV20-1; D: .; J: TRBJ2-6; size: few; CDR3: CSASMGTGANVLTF; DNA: TGCAGTGCTAGTATGGGAACAGGGGCCAACGTCCTGACTTTC
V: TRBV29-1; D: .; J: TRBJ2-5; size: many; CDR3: CSAWRSGTQYF; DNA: TGCAGCGCCTGGAGGTCAGGGACCCAGTACTTC
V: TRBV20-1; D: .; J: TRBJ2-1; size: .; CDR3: CSVRPHNEQFF; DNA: TGCAGTGTCAGACCCCACAATGAGCAGTTCTTC
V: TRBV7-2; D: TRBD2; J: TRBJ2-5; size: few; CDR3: CASSFTSGSGETQYF; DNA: TGTGCCAGCAGTTTTACTAGCGGGAGCGGTGAGACCCAGTACTTC
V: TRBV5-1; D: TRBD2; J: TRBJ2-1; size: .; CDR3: CASSERLAGAGEQFF; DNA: TGCGCCAGCAGCGAAAGACTAGCGGGGGCTGGGGAGCAGTTCTTC
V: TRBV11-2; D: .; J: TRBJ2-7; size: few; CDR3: CASSPWTVTYEQYF; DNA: TGTGCCAGCAGCCCCTGGACAGTAACCTACGAGCAGTACTTC
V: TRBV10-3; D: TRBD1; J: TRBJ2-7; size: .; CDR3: CASKTGNYEQYF; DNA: TGTGCCAGCAAGACAGGGAACTACGAGCAGTACTTC
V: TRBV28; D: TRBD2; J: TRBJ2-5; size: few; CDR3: CASSSAGLGGKQETQYF; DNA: TGTGCCAGCAGTTCCGCGGGACTAGGGGGAAAACAAGAGACCCAGTACTTC
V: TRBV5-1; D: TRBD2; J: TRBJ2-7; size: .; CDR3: CASRGTSGSDEQYF; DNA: TGCGCCAGTAGAGGGACTAGCGGGAGCGATGAGCAGTACTTC
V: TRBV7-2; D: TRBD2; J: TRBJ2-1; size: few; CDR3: CASSPISGSNYNEQFF; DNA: TGTGCCAGCAGCCCGATAAGCGGGAGTAACTACAATGAGCAGTTCTTC
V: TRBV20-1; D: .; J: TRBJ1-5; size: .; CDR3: CSARETQASGGPQHF; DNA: TGCAGTGCTAGAGAAACCCAGGCCAGCGGGGGGCCCCAGCATTTT
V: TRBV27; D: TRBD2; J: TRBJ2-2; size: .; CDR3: CASSLPGTSRAGELFF; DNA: TGTGCCAGCAGTTTACCCGGGACTAGCAGGGCCGGGGAGCTGTTTTTT
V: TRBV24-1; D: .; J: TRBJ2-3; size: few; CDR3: CATSDLQSDTQYF; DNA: TGTGCCACCAGTGATTTGCAGTCAGATACGCAGTATTTT
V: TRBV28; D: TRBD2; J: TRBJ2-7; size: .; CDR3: CASSLWAGGPYEQYF; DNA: TGTGCCAGCAGTTTATGGGCGGGAGGCCCCTACGAGCAGTACTTC